A single sample gave rise to the 21 T cell receptor beta chains below, sequenced in a study of blood T cell repertoires in COVID-19. The data were produced by immunoSEQ multiplex PCR, yet TCRdb's version contains in-frame clones alone and is incomplete. In the table there are some 160,000 clones, 75% to 80% of which are singletons. Sequencing was carried out using peripheral blood. The receptor set was obtained from a woman of 80 years or more with acute or convalescent COVID-19.

The chain couples TRBV28 to TRBJ1-4; D perhaps matches TRBD1 (5 bases). V lost 6 bases to trimming and J lost 4 bases, with 18 bases between them. Looked up from germline, CDR1 is MDHEN and CDR2 is SYDVKM. This CDR3 is built from 16 residues. The CDR3 reads CASSLMQTADNEKLFF. DNA of the CDR3: TGTGCCAGCAGCCTTATGCAGACAGCTGATAATGAAAAACTGTTTTTT. Together with reference TRBV28 and TRBJ1-4, the CDR3 gives the full variable domain: DVKVTQSSRYLVKRTGEKVFLECVQDMDHENMFWYRQDPGLGLRLIYFSYDVKMKEKGDIPEGYSVSREKKERFSLILESASTNQTSMYLCASSLMQTADNEKLFFGSGTQLSVL.

This chain uses TRBV2 with TRBJ1-2; 11 bases align to TRBD1. Trimming took 9 bases from V and 8 from J; bases not matched to a gene: 14. Germline-derived CDR1 and CDR2 are SNHLY and FYNNEI. This CDR3 has 15 amino acids. Written as DNA, the CDR3 is TGTGCCAGTCCACCGGTGGACAGGGGGCTCGGAGGCTACACCTTC. This gives the protein CASPPVDRGLGGYTF.

This clone has only one observation. The chain employs TRBV30 and TRBJ1-2, with TRBD1 matching over 10 bases. The J segment lost 10 bases and the V segment lost 2 bases, leaving 7 bases of the junction unmatched. This CDR3 comprises 13 residues. Germline V lookup: CDR1 GTSNPN, CDR2 SVGIG (reference sequence). The CDR3 protein is CAWSLTGGLAYTF. CDR3 bases: TGTGCCTGGAGTTTGACAGGGGGCCTGGCCTACACCTTC.

As regards this clone: At the DNA level, this CDR3 is encoded by other sequences in the same sample as well. The chain links TRBV12-3 or TRBV12-4 to TRBJ1-2; the D is unclear. Trimming left V 6 bases short and J 4 bases short, with 6 bases between. The CDR3 totals 11 residues. The CDR3 DNA is TGTGCCAGCAGCCCCGGCTATGGCTACACCTTC. Protein sequence: CASSPGYGYTF.

Only one count was recorded for this clone. V gene TRBV7-3 combines with J gene TRBJ2-2; 8 positions agree with TRBD1. The CDR3 is 17 amino acids. Germline CDR1 SGHTA, CDR2 FQGTGA. V lost 5 bases, J lost 4 bases, and 12 bases stayed unmatched. The CDR3 region is CASSPYADRVTTGELFF. DNA of the CDR3: TGTGCCAGCAGCCCCTACGCGGACAGGGTGACCACCGGGGAGCTGTTTTTT.

The chain carries TRBV7-9 and TRBJ2-5; 7 nucleotides match TRBD1. This CDR3 has 14 amino acids. Germline-derived CDR1 and CDR2 are SEHNR and FQNEAQ (reference sequence). The trim removed 2 bases at V and 7 bases at J, leaving 7 bases unmatched. The DNA for the CDR3 is TGTGCCAGCAGCTTAACAGGGGTGGCCGGGACCCAGTACTTC. This codes for CASSLTGVAGTQYF.

This clone was seen a few times. This chain connects TRBV10-3 to TRBJ2-3, with 7 bases identical to TRBD2. CDR1 is ENHRY, CDR2 SYGVKD, per germline. Unmatched junction bases numbered 11, after V lost 3 bases and J lost 5 bases. CDR3 size: 16 residues. CDR3 sequence (DNA): TGTGCCATCAGTGACCCCATGCGGGGGAATGTAGATACGCAGTATTTT. It translates to CAISDPMRGNVDTQYF.

The chain combines TRBV7-2 with TRBJ2-5, with 12 nucleotides matching TRBD2. This CDR3 comprises 15 residues. CDR1 and CDR2 from the germline V gene are SGHTA and FQGNSA. The V gene end was trimmed by 3 bases and the J gene end by 2 bases; junction bases not matched to a gene: 1. CDR3 sequence (DNA): TGTGCCAGCAGCTTGACTAGCGGGAGACAAGAGACCCAGTACTTC. The encoded protein is CASSLTSGRQETQYF. Using reference TRBV7-2 and TRBJ2-5 for the parts outside the CDR3, the full variable domain is GAGVSQSPSNKVTEKGKDVELRCDPISGHTALYWYRQSLGQGLEFLIYFQGNSAPDKSGLPSDRFSAERTGGSVSTLTIQRTQQEDSAVYLCASSLTSGRQETQYFGPGTRLLVL.

This chain links TRBV3-1 (or the pseudogene TRBV3-2) with TRBJ1-1; weak D call: TRBD1 (6 bases). Between the trimmed V and J ends, which lost 3 bases and 4 bases, there was a span of 12 bases. Germline V gives CDR1 LGHDT, CDR2 YNNKEL (reference sequence). The CDR3 is 14 residues long. CDR3 in amino acids: CASSHLRGSTEAFF. In DNA, the CDR3 is TGTGCCAGCAGCCACCTCAGGGGTAGCACTGAAGCTTTCTTT.

J is TRBJ2-1 and V is TRBV19, with 8 bases matching TRBD1. V was clipped by 4 bases and J by 6 bases; unmatched bases: 5. CDR3 length: 14 residues. The V gene's germline CDR1 is LNHDA and CDR2 SQIVND (reference sequence). The CDR3 region has the DNA TGTGCCAGTAGTAGGACAGGGCGGGGCAATGAGCAGTTCTTC. Residues: CASSRTGRGNEQFF.

This chain connects TRBV5-1 to TRBJ2-1; TRBD1 matches 9 bases. V lost 4 bases and J lost 10; bases outside the gene matches: 9. In germline, CDR1 is SGHRS, CDR2 YFSETQ. This CDR3 spans 14 amino acids. DNA for the CDR3: TGCGCCAGCAGCCTGGGACAGGGCCCATACGAGCAGTTCTTC. It encodes CASSLGQGPYEQFF.

This clone was counted a few times. The J gene is TRBJ1-3, the V gene TRBV9; D is perhaps TRBD1 (5 bases). The germline CDR1 and CDR2 sequences are SGDLS and YYNGEE. The V gene lost 4 bases and the J gene lost 1 base, with 6 bases spanning the gap. The CDR3 totals 13 residues. The DNA for the CDR3 is TGTGCCAGCAGCCGGGGGTCTGGAAACACCATATATTTT. Its translation is CASSRGSGNTIYF.

As concerns this clone: Other DNA sequences within the sample encode an identical CDR3. This chain links TRBV6-5 with TRBJ2-1; TRBD1 matches at 7 bases. CDR3 length: 15 amino acids. Germline-derived CDR1 and CDR2 are MNHEY and SVGAGI. Losses at the gene ends were 6 bases for V and 0 bases for J; bases not matched to a gene: 5. CDR3 coding DNA: TGTGCCAGCAGCCTACAGGGGAACTCCTACAATGAGCAGTTCTTC. Translated: CASSLQGNSYNEQFF.

The chain couples TRBV5-1 to TRBJ1-1; D remains unclear. CDR3 size: 15 residues. V shed 0 bases and J shed 4 bases, with 13 bases lying between them. The V gene's germline CDR1 is SGHRS and CDR2 YFSETQ. The CDR3 protein is CASSLGEGRTTEAFF. As DNA, the CDR3 is TGCGCCAGCAGCTTGGGAGAGGGTAGGACCACTGAAGCTTTCTTT.

The chain uses TRBV2 and TRBJ2-2; D might be TRBD2 (5 bases). Trimming took 6 bases from V and 4 from J, leaving 9 bases between them. The CDR3 consists of 13 residues. CDR1 SNHLY and CDR2 FYNNEI come from the germline V gene. The CDR3 protein is CASRLDATGELFF. The CDR3 DNA follows: TGTGCCAGCAGACTAGATGCCACCGGGGAGCTGTTTTTT.

This clone occurred a few times. The chain recombines TRBV5-1 with TRBJ2-7; possible D gene TRBD1, 6 bases. This CDR3 is 14 amino acids long. CDR1 is SGHRS, CDR2 YFSETQ, per germline. Trimming took off 5 bases at V and 5 bases at J, with 17 bases between the two ends. The CDR3 DNA is TGCGCCAGCAGGCTACAGGGTGCCGGCGACGAGCAGTACTTC. It specifies CASRLQGAGDEQYF.

This clone has only one observation. The chain joins TRBV2 to TRBJ2-1; 8 bases are shared with TRBD2. This CDR3 contains 15 residues. CDR1 and CDR2 from the germline V gene are SNHLY and FYNNEI. The junction had 4 bases not matched to a gene; V was cut back by 3 bases and J by 3 bases. CDR3 DNA sequence: TGTGCCAGCAGTGATGGAACTAGCGGCTACAATGAGCAGTTCTTC. Protein: CASSDGTSGYNEQFF. Looking up the rest from reference TRBV2 and TRBJ2-1 gives the full variable domain: EPEVTQTPSHQVTQMGQEVILRCVPISNHLYFYWYRQILGQKVEFLVSFYNNEISEKSEIFDDQFSVERPDGSNFTLKIRSTKLEDSAMYFCASSDGTSGYNEQFFGPGTRLTVL.

Comments on this clone: Germline and junction disagree at one end, which may indicate a read error. The rearrangement uses TRBV7-7 and TRBJ2-7; D is undetermined. This CDR3 region has 13 residues. The germline V gene encodes CDR1 SSHAT and CDR2 FNYEAQ (reference sequence). The CDR3 is CASSLYGDYEQYF. DNA of the CDR3: TGTGCTAGCAGCTTATATGGAGACTACGAGCAGTACTTC.

The rearrangement joins TRBV7-9 to TRBJ1-1; 7 positions match TRBD1. This CDR3 spans 13 amino acids. V gave up 0 bases and J gave up 6 bases; unmatched junction bases: 1. Germline V gene data show CDR1 as SEHNR and CDR2 as FQNEAQ (reference sequence). As DNA, the CDR3 is TGTGCCAGCAGCTTAGCGCAGGGGGCTGAAGCTTTCTTT. As protein: CASSLAQGAEAFF. Full variable domain (missing parts from reference TRBV7-9 and TRBJ1-1): DTGVSQNPRHKITKRGQNVTFRCDPISEHNRLYWYRQTLGQGPEFLTYFQNEAQLEKSRLLSDRFSAERPKGSFSTLEIQRTEQGDSAMYLCASSLAQGAEAFFGQGTRLTVV.

This chain connects TRBV19 to TRBJ1-3, with TRBD1 identical over 7 bases. The CDR3 totals 16 residues. Germline-derived CDR1 and CDR2 are LNHDA and SQIVND (reference sequence). V was clipped by 5 bases and J by 2 bases; unmatched bases: 9. CDR3 in DNA: TGTGCCAGTAGTGCCGCTTGGACAGGAACTGGAAACACCATATATTTT. It translates to CASSAAWTGTGNTIYF.

The chain has TRBV7-8 and TRBJ1-5; D is unclear. The CDR3 length is 13 residues. V lost 1 base, J lost 4 bases, and 5 bases lay in between. The V gene's germline CDR1 is SGHVS and CDR2 FQNEAQ. The CDR3: CASSLGRNQPQHF. CDR3 coding DNA: TGTGCCAGCAGCTTAGGGAGGAATCAGCCCCAGCATTTT.